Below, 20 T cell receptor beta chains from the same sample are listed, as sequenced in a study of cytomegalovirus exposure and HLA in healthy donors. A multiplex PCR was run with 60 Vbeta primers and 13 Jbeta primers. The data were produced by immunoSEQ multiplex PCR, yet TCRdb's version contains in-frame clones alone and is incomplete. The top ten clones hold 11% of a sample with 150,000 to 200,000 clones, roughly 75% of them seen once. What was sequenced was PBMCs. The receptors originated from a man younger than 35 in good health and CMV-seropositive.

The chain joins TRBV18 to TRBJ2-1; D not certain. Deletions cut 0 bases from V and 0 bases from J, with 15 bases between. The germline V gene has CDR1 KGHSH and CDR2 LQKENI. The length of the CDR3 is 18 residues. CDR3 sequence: CASSPPNQVLSSYNEQFF. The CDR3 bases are TGTGCCAGCTCACCACCGAATCAGGTACTGAGCTCCTACAATGAGCAGTTCTTC. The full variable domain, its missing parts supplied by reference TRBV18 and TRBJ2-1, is NAGVMQNPRHLVRRRGQEARLRCSPMKGHSHVYWYRQLPEEGLKFMVYLQKENIIDESGMPKERFSAEFPKEGPSILRIQQVVRGDSAAYFCASSPPNQVLSSYNEQFFGPGTRLTVL.

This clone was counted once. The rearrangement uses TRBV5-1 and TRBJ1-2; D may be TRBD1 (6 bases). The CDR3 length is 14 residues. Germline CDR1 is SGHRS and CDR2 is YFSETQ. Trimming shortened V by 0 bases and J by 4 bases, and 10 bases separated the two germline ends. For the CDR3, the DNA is TGCGCCAGCAGCTTGGGACAGGCCCTCTATGGCTACACCTTC. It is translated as CASSLGQALYGYTF.

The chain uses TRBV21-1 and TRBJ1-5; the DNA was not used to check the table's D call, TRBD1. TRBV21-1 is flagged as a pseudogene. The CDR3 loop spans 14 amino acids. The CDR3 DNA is TGTGCCAGCAGCAAAGCGGGCGGCAATCAGCCCCAGCATTTT. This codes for CASSKAGGNQPQHF.

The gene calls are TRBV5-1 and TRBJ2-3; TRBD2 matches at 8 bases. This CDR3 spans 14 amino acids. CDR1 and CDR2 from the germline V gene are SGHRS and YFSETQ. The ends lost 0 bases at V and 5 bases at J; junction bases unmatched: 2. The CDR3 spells CASSLGLAQDTQYF. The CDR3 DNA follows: TGCGCCAGCAGCTTGGGACTAGCGCAAGATACGCAGTATTTT.

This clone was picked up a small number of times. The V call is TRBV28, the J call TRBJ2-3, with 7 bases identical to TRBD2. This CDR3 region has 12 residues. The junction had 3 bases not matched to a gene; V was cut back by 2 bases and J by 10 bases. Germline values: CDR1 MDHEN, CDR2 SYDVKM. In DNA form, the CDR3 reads TGTGCCAGCAGTTTACGCGGGAGTCCGCAGTATTTT. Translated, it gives CASSLRGSPQYF. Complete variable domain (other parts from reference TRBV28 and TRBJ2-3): DVKVTQSSRYLVKRTGEKVFLECVQDMDHENMFWYRQDPGLGLRLIYFSYDVKMKEKGDIPEGYSVSREKKERFSLILESASTNQTSMYLCASSLRGSPQYFGPGTRLTVL.

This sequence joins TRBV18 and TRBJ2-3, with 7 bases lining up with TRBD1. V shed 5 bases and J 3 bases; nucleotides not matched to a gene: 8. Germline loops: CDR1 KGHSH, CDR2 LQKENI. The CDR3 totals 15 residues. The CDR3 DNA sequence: TGTGCCAGCTCAGTCTTTGTACAGGGGACAGATACGCAGTATTTT. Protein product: CASSVFVQGTDTQYF.

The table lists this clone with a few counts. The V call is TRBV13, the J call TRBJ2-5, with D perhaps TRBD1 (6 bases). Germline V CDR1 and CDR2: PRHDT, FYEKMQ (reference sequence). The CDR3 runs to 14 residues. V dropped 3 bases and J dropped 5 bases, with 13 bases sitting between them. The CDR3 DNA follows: TGTGCCAGCAGCTTGGCAACAGGGTTCGAGACCCAGTACTTC. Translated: CASSLATGFETQYF.

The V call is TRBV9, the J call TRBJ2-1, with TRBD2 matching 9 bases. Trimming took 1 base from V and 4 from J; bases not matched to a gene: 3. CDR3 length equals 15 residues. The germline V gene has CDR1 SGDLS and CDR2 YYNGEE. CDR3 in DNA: TGTGCCAGCAGCGTAAGTAGCGGGAGTTACAATGAGCAGTTCTTC. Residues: CASSVSSGSYNEQFF.

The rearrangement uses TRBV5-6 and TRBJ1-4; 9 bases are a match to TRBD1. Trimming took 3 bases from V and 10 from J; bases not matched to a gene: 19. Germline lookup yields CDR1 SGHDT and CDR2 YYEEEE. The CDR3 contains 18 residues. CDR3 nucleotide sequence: TGTGCCAGCAGCTGGGGGAGGACAGGGGTTGAGGCTTTCGGAAAACTGTTTTTT. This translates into CASSWGRTGVEAFGKLFF.

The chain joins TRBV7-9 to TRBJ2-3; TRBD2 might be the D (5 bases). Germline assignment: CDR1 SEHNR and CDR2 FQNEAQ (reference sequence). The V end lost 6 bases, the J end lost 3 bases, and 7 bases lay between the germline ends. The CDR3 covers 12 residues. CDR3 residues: CASRKRTDTQYF. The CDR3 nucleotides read TGTGCCAGCAGGAAGCGGACAGATACGCAGTATTTT.

Here the CDR3 reads CASTMDRGNQPQHF. DNA of the CDR3: TGTGCCAGTACCATGGACAGGGGCAATCAGCCCCAGCATTTT. The gene calls are TRBV19 and TRBJ1-5; 8 bases are a match to TRBD1. J gave up 2 bases and V 7 bases, and 4 bases lay outside the gene matches. Germline V gene lookup returns CDR1 LNHDA and CDR2 SQIVND (reference sequence). The CDR3 sequence is 14 residues long.

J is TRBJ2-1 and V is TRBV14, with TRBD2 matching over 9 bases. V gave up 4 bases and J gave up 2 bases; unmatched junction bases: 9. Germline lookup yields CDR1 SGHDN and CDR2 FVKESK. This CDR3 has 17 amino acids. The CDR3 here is CASSPLPSGKTYNEQFF. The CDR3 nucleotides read TGTGCCAGCAGCCCTCTGCCTAGCGGGAAAACCTACAATGAGCAGTTCTTC.

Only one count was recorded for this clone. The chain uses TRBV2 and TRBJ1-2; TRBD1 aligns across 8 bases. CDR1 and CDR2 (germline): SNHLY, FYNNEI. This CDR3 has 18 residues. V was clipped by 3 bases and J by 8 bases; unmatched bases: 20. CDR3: CASSDPNPLTGDDDGYTF. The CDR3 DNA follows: TGTGCCAGCAGTGACCCTAACCCGCTGACAGGGGATGACGACGGCTACACCTTC.

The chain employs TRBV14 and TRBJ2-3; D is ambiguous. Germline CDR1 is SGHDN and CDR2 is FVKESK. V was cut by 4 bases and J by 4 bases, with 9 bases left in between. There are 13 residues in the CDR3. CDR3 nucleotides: TGTGCCAGCAGCCCTACCCCGGCAGATACGCAGTATTTT. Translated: CASSPTPADTQYF.

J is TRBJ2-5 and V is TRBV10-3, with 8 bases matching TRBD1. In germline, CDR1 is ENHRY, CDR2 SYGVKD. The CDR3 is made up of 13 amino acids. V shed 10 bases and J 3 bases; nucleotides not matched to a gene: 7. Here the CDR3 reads CATAGGQEETQYF. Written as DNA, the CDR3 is TGTGCCACCGCCGGGGGACAGGAAGAGACCCAGTACTTC.

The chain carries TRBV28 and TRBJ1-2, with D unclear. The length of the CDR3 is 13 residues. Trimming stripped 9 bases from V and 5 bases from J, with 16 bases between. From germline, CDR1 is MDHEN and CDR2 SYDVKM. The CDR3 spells CASENSGTYGYTF. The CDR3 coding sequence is TGTGCCAGTGAAAATTCAGGTACTTATGGCTACACCTTC.

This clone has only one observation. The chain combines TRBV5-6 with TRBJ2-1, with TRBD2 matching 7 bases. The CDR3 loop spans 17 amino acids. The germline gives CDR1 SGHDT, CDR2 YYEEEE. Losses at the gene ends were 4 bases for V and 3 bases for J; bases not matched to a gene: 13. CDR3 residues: CASSQGPSGTNYNEQFF. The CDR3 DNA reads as TGTGCCAGCAGCCAAGGACCATCCGGGACTAACTACAATGAGCAGTTCTTC.

Here the CDR3 reads CASSKETITKEQFF. The CDR3 coding sequence is TGTGCCAGCAGCAAAGAGACCATTACTAAAGAGCAGTTCTTC. This chain joins TRBV6-5 and TRBJ2-1; D ambiguous. V lost 6 bases and J 10 bases, leaving 19 bases between the germline ends. Germline values: CDR1 MNHEY, CDR2 SVGAGI. This CDR3 is built from 14 residues.

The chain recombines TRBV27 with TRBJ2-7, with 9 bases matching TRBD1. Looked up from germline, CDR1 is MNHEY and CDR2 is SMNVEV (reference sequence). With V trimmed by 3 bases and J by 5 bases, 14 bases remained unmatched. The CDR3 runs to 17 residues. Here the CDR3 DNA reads TGTGCCAGCAGTTTCGCGGGTTCCGGGACAGGGTATGACGAGCAGTACTTC. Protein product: CASSFAGSGTGYDEQYF.

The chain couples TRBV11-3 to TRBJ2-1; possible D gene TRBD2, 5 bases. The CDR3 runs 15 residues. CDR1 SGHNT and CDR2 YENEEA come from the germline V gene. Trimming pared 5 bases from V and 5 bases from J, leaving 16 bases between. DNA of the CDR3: TGTGCCAGCAGCGCCCTCGGGGTTGGGGACAATGAGCAGTTCTTC. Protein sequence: CASSALGVGDNEQFF. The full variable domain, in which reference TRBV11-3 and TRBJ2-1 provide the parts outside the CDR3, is EAGVVQSPRYKIIEKKQPVAFWCNPISGHNTLYWYLQNLGQGPELLIRYENEEAVDDSQLPKDRFSAERLKGVDSTLKIQPAELGDSAVYLCASSALGVGDNEQFFGPGTRLTVL.